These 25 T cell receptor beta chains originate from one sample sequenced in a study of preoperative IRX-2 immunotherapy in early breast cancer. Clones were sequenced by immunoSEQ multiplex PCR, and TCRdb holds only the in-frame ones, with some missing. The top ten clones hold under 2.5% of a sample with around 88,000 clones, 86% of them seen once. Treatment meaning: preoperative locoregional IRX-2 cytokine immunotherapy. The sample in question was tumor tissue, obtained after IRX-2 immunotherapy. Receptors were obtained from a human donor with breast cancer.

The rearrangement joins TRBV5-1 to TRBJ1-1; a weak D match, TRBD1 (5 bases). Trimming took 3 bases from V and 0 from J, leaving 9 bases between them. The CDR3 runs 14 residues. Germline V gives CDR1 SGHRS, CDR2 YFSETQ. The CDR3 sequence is CASSWGRMNTEAFF. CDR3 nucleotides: TGCGCCAGCAGCTGGGGCAGGATGAACACTGAAGCTTTCTTT.

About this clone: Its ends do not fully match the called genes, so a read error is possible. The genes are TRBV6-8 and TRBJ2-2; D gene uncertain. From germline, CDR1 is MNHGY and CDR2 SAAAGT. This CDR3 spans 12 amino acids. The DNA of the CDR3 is TGTGCCATCAGCTCGAACGCCGGGGAGCTGTTTTTT. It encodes CAISSNAGELFF.

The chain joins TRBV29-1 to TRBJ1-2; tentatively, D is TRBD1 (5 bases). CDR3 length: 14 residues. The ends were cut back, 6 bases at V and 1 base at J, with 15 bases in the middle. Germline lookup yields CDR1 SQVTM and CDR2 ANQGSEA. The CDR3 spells CSVAGTDDNYGYTF. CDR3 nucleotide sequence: TGCAGCGTCGCCGGGACGGACGATAACTATGGCTACACCTTC.

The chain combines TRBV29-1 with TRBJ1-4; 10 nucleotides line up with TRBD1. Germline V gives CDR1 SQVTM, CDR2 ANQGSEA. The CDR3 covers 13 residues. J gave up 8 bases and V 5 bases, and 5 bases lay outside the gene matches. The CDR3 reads CSVRQGAREKLFF. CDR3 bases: TGCAGCGTTCGACAGGGGGCGCGAGAAAAACTGTTTTTT.

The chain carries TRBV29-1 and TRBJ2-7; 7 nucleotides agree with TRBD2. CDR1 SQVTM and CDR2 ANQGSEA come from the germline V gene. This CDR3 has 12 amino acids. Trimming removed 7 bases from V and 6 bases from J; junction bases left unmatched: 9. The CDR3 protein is CSALWEGGEQYF. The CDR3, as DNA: TGCAGCGCCCTTTGGGAGGGAGGCGAGCAGTACTTC.

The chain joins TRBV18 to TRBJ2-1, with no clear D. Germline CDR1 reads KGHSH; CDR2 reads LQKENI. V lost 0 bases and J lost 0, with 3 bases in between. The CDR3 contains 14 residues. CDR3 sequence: CASSPPISYNEQFF. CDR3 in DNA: TGTGCCAGCTCACCACCGATCTCCTACAATGAGCAGTTCTTC.

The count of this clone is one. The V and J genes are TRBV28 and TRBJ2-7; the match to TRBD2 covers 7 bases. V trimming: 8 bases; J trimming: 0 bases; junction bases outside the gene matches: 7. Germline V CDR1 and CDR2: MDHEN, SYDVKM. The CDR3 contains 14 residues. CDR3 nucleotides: TGTGCCAGCGGGACCGGGACTACCTCCTACGAGCAGTACTTC. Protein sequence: CASGTGTTSYEQYF. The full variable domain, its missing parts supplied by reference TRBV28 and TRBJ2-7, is DVKVTQSSRYLVKRTGEKVFLECVQDMDHENMFWYRQDPGLGLRLIYFSYDVKMKEKGDIPEGYSVSREKKERFSLILESASTNQTSMYLCASGTGTTSYEQYFGPGTRLTVT.

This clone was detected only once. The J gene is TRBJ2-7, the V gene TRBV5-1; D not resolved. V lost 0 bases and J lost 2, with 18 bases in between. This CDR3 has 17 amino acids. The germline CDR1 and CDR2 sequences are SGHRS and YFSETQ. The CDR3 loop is CASSLVPSGDIPYEQYF. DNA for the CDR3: TGCGCCAGCAGCTTGGTCCCTTCAGGCGACATACCCTACGAGCAGTACTTC.

As DNA, the CDR3 is TGTGCCAGTAGTTTTGGGGCGAACTATGGCTACACCTTC. This translates into CASSFGANYGYTF. J is TRBJ1-2 and V is TRBV19; TRBD1 might be the D (5 bases). The CDR3 has 13 residues. Germline-derived CDR1 and CDR2 are LNHDA and SQIVND (reference sequence). V was shortened by 5 bases and J by 2 bases, with 9 bases between the two germline ends.

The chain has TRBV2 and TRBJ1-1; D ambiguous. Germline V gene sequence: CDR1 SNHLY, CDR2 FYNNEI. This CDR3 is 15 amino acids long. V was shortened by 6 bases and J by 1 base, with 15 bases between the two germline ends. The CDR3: CASRPHSGRNTEAFF. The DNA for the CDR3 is TGTGCCAGCAGACCCCATTCCGGGAGGAACACTGAAGCTTTCTTT. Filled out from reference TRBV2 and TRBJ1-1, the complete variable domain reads EPEVTQTPSHQVTQMGQEVILRCVPISNHLYFYWYRQILGQKVEFLVSFYNNEISEKSEIFDDQFSVERPDGSNFTLKIRSTKLEDSAMYFCASRPHSGRNTEAFFGQGTRLTVV.

The DNA for the CDR3 is TGTGCCAGCAGCGGACAGGTCCTCGGAAACACCATATATTTT. Its translation is CASSGQVLGNTIYF. The J gene is TRBJ1-3, the V gene TRBV28, with TRBD1 matching 7 bases. Germline trimming cut 6 bases from V and 4 bases from J; bases unmatched to any gene: 6. There are 14 residues in the CDR3. The germline V gene encodes CDR1 MDHEN and CDR2 SYDVKM.

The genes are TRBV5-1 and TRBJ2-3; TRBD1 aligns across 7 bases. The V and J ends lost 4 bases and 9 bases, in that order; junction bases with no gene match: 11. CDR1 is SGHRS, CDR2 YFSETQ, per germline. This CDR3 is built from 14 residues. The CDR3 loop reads CASSVQYGQETQYF. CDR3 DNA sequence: TGCGCCAGCAGCGTTCAATACGGACAGGAGACGCAGTATTTT.

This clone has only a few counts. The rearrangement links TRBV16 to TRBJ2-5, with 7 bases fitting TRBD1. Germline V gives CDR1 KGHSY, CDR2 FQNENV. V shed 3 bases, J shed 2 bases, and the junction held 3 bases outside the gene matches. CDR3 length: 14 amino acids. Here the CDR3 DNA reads TGTGCCAGCAGCCAGTGGGGACAGCAAGAGACCCAGTACTTC. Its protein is CASSQWGQQETQYF.

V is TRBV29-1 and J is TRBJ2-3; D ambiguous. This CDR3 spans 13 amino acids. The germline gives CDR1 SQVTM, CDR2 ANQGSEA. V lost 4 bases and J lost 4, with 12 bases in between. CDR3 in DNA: TGCAGCGTTGTCACCAGGCTAGCAGATACGCAGTATTTT. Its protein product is CSVVTRLADTQYF.

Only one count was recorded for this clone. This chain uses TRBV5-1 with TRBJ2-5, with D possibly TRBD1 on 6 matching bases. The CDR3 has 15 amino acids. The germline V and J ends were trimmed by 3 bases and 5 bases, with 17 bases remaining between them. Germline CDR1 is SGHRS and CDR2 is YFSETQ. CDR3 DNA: TGCGCCAGCAGCTGGAGGACAGATTGGGGGGAGACCCAGTACTTC. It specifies CASSWRTDWGETQYF.

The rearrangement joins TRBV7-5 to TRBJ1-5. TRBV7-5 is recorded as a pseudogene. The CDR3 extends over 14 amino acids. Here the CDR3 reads CASSLIGGDQPQHF. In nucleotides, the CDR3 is TGTGCCAGCTCGCTGATAGGGGGGGATCAGCCCCAGCATTTT.

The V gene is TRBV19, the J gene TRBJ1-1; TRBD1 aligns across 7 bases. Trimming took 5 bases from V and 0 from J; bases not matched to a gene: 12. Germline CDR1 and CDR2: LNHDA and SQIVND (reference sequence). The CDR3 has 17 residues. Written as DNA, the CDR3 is TGTGCCAGTAGTCCTCATCGGACAGGACCTATGAACACTGAAGCTTTCTTT. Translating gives CASSPHRTGPMNTEAFF.

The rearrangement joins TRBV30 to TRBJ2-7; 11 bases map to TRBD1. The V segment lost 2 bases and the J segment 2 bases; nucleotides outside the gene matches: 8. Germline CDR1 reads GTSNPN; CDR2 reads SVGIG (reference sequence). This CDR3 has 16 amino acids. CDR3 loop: CAWSSLRDRGTYEQYF. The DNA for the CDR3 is TGTGCCTGGAGTTCTCTCCGGGACAGGGGGACCTACGAGCAGTACTTC.

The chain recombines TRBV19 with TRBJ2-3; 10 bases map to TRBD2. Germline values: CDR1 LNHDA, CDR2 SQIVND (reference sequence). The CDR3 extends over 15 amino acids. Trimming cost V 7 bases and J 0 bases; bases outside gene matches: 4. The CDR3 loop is CASTETSGSTDTQYF. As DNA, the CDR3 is TGTGCCAGTACCGAGACTAGCGGGAGCACAGATACGCAGTATTTT.

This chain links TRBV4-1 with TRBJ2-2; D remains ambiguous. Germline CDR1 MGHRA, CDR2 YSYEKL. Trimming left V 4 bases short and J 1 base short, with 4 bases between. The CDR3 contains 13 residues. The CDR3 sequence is CASSRLNTGELFF. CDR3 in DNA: TGCGCCAGCAGCCGGCTGAACACCGGGGAGCTGTTTTTT.

The CDR3 DNA reads TGTGCCAGCACCCCCGGGACTAGCGGCAACAATGAGCAGTTCTTC. Translation gives CASTPGTSGNNEQFF. The chain is built from TRBV28 and TRBJ2-1, with 11 bases matching TRBD2. The CDR3 is 15 amino acids. The V and J ends lost 7 bases and 5 bases, in that order; junction bases with no gene match: 7. Germline CDR1 and CDR2: MDHEN and SYDVKM. Full variable domain (missing parts from reference TRBV28 and TRBJ2-1): DVKVTQSSRYLVKRTGEKVFLECVQDMDHENMFWYRQDPGLGLRLIYFSYDVKMKEKGDIPEGYSVSREKKERFSLILESASTNQTSMYLCASTPGTSGNNEQFFGPGTRLTVL.

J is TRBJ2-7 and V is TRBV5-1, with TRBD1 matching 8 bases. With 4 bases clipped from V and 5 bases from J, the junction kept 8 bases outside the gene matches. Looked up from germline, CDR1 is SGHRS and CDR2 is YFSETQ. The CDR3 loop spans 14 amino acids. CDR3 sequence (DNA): TGCGCCAGCAGCCCATCAGGGGGCGCGAACGAGCAGTACTTC. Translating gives CASSPSGGANEQYF.

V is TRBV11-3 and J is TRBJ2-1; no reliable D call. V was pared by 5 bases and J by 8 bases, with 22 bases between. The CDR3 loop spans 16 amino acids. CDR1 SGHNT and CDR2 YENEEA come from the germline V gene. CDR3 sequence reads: CASSPRLELGGDEQFF. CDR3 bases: TGTGCCAGCAGCCCGAGATTGGAGCTCGGTGGTGATGAGCAGTTCTTC. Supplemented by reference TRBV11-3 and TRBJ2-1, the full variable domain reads EAGVVQSPRYKIIEKKQPVAFWCNPISGHNTLYWYLQNLGQGPELLIRYENEEAVDDSQLPKDRFSAERLKGVDSTLKIQPAELGDSAVYLCASSPRLELGGDEQFFGPGTRLTVL.

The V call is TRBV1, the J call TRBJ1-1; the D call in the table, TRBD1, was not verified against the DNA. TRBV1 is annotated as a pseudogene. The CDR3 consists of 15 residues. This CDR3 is CASSPQQGARTEAFF. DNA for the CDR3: TGCGCCAGCAGCCCACAACAGGGGGCTCGGACTGAAGCTTTCTTT.

In nucleotides, the CDR3 is TGCGCCAGCAGCTCTCTCGGGACAGGGGGCGCAGGGACTGAAGCTTTCTTT. Protein sequence: CASSSLGTGGAGTEAFF. The V call is TRBV5-1, the J call TRBJ1-1; 12 bases are a match to TRBD1. The CDR3 runs to 17 residues. Germline lookup yields CDR1 SGHRS and CDR2 YFSETQ. Germline trimming cut 3 bases from V and 5 bases from J; bases unmatched to any gene: 11.